Below are 5 T cell receptor beta chains sequenced from a single sample in a study of Graves' ophthalmopathy and Graves' hyperthyroidism. Transcripts of RNA were the source for amplifying TCR beta CDR3 regions. Amplification began with first-round RT-PCR using HTBI primers, then second-round multiplex PCR was performed. MiXCR, applied by TCRdb to the multiplex PCR reads, yields one record per CDR3 protein. The sample consists of almost 40,000 distinct CDR3 sequences, 50% of them appearing once. Sequencing used peripheral blood. The receptors here all came from an adult woman with stable Graves' hyperthyroidism.

The rearrangement uses TRBV9 and TRBJ1-2; TRBD1 agrees at 12 bases. CDR3 length: 16 residues. The trim removed 0 bases at V and 7 bases at J, leaving 7 bases unmatched. Germline V gene data show CDR1 as SGDLS and CDR2 as YYNGEE. The CDR3 protein is CASSVGGTGGASGYTF. The CDR3 coding sequence is TGTGCCAGCAGCGTAGGCGGGACAGGGGGCGCATCTGGCTACACCTTC.

This clonotype was found many times. This may come from a read error, since a much larger clone is one base off. The chain joins TRBV5-1 to TRBJ2-7; TRBD2 aligns across 9 bases. Germline loops: CDR1 SGHRS, CDR2 YFSETQ. The V and J ends lost 7 bases and 0 bases, in that order; junction bases with no gene match: 5. There are 14 residues in the CDR3. The CDR3 coding sequence is TGCGCCAGCCAACGAGCGGGAGGCTCCTACGAGCAGTACTTC. It is translated as CASQRAGGSYEQYF.

The chain couples TRBV7-4 to TRBJ1-5, with 9 nucleotides matching TRBD1. The CDR3 is made up of 14 amino acids. Germline V lookup: CDR1 SGHVT, CDR2 SQSDAQ. The V and J ends lost 5 bases and 7 bases, in that order; junction bases with no gene match: 6. The CDR3 is CASSTRQGGQPQHF. CDR3 DNA sequence: TGTGCCAGCAGCACGAGACAGGGGGGACAGCCCCAGCATTTT.

The gene calls are TRBV6-5 and TRBJ2-7, with 10 bases matching TRBD2. With 1 base clipped from V and 4 bases from J, the junction kept 16 bases outside the gene matches. Looked up from germline, CDR1 is MNHEY and CDR2 is SVGAGI. The length of the CDR3 is 19 residues. CDR3 DNA: TGTGCCAGCAGTTACTGGGGGACTAGCGCGGGAATCTTGAATTACGAGCAGTACTTC. Translated: CASSYWGTSAGILNYEQYF.

This clonotype was recorded once. J is TRBJ1-5 and V is TRBV24-1; 8 bases align to TRBD1. There are 15 residues in the CDR3. Germline V gives CDR1 KGHDR, CDR2 SFDVKD. The trim removed 7 bases at V and 0 bases at J, leaving 4 bases unmatched. In nucleotides, the CDR3 is TGTGCCACCAGCGGGACAGGACTTAGCAATCAGCCCCAGCATTTT. Translating gives CATSGTGLSNQPQHF.